This T cell receptor (beta chain) was captured by sequencing in a study of cytomegalovirus exposure and HLA in healthy donors. General study results and limits: TCR beta chains associated with HLA were, in a later analysis, more clonally expanded than equally common others. A later analysis linked a missense variant in DCLRE1C to the trimming of TCR beta V and J genes. TCR beta sequences reportedly predicted most subjects' HLA-A and HLA-B alleles accurately.

Per germline, CDR1 SGHRS and CDR2 YFSETQ. The ends were cut back, 3 bases at V and 5 bases at J, with 6 bases in the middle. The CDR3 totals 11 residues. Turning to this clone: What it binds is unknown.

Researchers ran the PCR with 60 Vbeta and 13 Jbeta primers. Generated by immunoSEQ multiplex PCR, the TCRdb table keeps only in-frame clones and is missing some. The data hold 95,000 to 100,000 clones, with approximately 89% observed a single time. The rearrangement uses TRBV5-1 and TRBJ2-7; D unclear. The sample consisted of PBMCs. The receptor comes from a young man in good health and CMV-seronegative. CDR3 in DNA: TGCGCCAGCAGCTCCCTAAACGAGCAGTACTTC. Translation: CASSSLNEQYF.